These T cell receptor beta chains were read from a single sample in a study of blood T cell repertoires in COVID-19. Only in-frame clones appear in the TCRdb table, and some are missing; sequencing was by immunoSEQ multiplex PCR. The table has about 100,000 clones, roughly 92% seen once. The specimen sequenced was peripheral blood. These receptors were collected from a man in his sixties or seventies with acute or convalescent COVID-19. Each CDR3 is given with its conserved first and last residue. Each record gives: J gene, D gene, V gene, clone size, CDR3 protein, CDR3 DNA. A D gene is named only where the DNA matches it firmly. Clone size is not always given. Where it is, it says once, few, many or a class for expanded clones.

J: TRBJ2-3
D: TRBD1
V: TRBV6-5
size: .
CDR3: CASRLGQGGTDTQYF
DNA: TGTGCCAGCAGGTTGGGACAGGGAGGCACAGATACGCAGTATTTT

J: TRBJ2-5
D: .
V: TRBV10-3
size: .
CDR3: CAISEIGDFQETQYF
DNA: TGTGCCATCAGTGAAATTGGGGACTTCCAAGAGACCCAGTACTTC

J: TRBJ1-6
D: .
V: TRBV27
size: .
CDR3: CASSFRTAYNSPLHF
DNA: TGTGCCAGCAGTTTTCGGACAGCATATAATTCACCCCTCCACTTT

J: TRBJ1-2
D: .
V: TRBV29-1
size: .
CDR3: CSVGGNLNYGYTF
DNA: TGCAGCGTTGGAGGGAATCTGAACTATGGCTACACCTTC

J: TRBJ2-1
D: .
V: TRBV19
size: .
CDR3: CASSIWVGENEQFF
DNA: TGTGCCAGTAGTATATGGGTTGGAGAGAATGAGCAGTTCTTC

J: TRBJ1-1
D: TRBD1
V: TRBV12-3/TRBV12-4
size: .
CDR3: CASSLTGLTEAFF
DNA: TGTGCCAGCAGTCTGACAGGGCTCACTGAAGCTTTCTTT

J: TRBJ2-1
D: TRBD2
V: TRBV29-1
size: .
CDR3: CSTGLAGHNEQFF
DNA: TGCAGCACGGGACTAGCGGGCCACAATGAGCAGTTCTTC

J: TRBJ2-1
D: .
V: TRBV9
size: .
CDR3: CASSVDASSYNEQFF
DNA: TGTGCCAGCAGCGTAGACGCGAGCTCCTACAATGAGCAGTTCTTC

J: TRBJ1-1
D: .
V: TRBV4-3
size: .
CDR3: CASSQDRGGTEAFF
DNA: TGCGCCAGCAGCCAAGATAGGGGGGGCACTGAAGCTTTCTTT

J: TRBJ2-4
D: .
V: TRBV28
size: .
CDR3: CASSSADSENGIQYF
DNA: TGTGCCAGCAGTTCCGCCGACTCCGAGAATGGCATTCAGTACTTC

J: TRBJ2-7
D: TRBD1
V: TRBV6-6
size: .
CDR3: CATYNRGQLSYEQYF
DNA: TGTGCCACTTACAACAGGGGCCAACTTTCCTACGAGCAGTACTTC

J: TRBJ1-3
D: TRBD1
V: TRBV29-1
size: .
CDR3: CSVIQTGVSGNTIYF
DNA: TGCAGCGTTATACAAACAGGGGTATCTGGAAACACCATATATTTT

J: TRBJ2-7
D: .
V: TRBV25-1
size: .
CDR3: CASSEYRQGSYEQYF
DNA: TGTGCCAGCAGTGAATATAGGCAGGGGTCCTACGAGCAGTACTTC

J: TRBJ2-3
D: TRBD2
V: TRBV19
size: .
CDR3: CASSIDGTSGDTQYF
DNA: TGTGCCAGTAGTATAGACGGGACTAGCGGAGATACGCAGTATTTT

J: TRBJ1-2
D: TRBD1
V: TRBV11-3
size: once
CDR3: CASSLGGQGLNYGYTF
DNA: TGTGCCAGCAGCTTAGGAGGACAGGGACTTAACTATGGCTACACCTTC

J: TRBJ1-5
D: TRBD1
V: TRBV5-1
size: .
CDR3: CASTPTGIGNQPQHF
DNA: TGCGCCAGCACGCCGACAGGGATTGGCAATCAGCCCCAGCATTTT

J: TRBJ1-1
D: TRBD1
V: TRBV5-1
size: .
CDR3: CASSLLGTGSSDTEAFF
DNA: TGCGCCAGCAGCTTGTTAGGGACAGGGAGTAGCGACACTGAAGCTTTCTTT

J: TRBJ1-2
D: .
V: TRBV19
size: .
CDR3: CASSIKGPLRGYTF
DNA: TGTGCCAGTAGTATAAAGGGGCCATTGCGGGGCTACACCTTC

J: TRBJ2-2
D: TRBD1
V: TRBV5-4
size: once
CDR3: CASSSEPGQGSYTGELFF
DNA: TGTGCCAGCAGCTCCGAACCGGGACAGGGATCGTACACCGGGGAGCTGTTTTTT

J: TRBJ1-5
D: .
V: TRBV5-5
size: .
CDR3: CASSLWAERSQPQHF
DNA: TGTGCCAGCAGCCTTTGGGCAGAACGATCTCAGCCCCAGCATTTT

J: TRBJ2-3
D: TRBD1
V: TRBV30
size: .
CDR3: CAWSLTGMSADTQYF
DNA: TGTGCCTGGAGTCTGACAGGGATGAGCGCAGATACGCAGTATTTT

J: TRBJ2-5
D: .
V: TRBV5-1
size: .
CDR3: CASRQTGQETQYF
DNA: TGCGCCAGCAGACAGACAGGTCAAGAGACCCAGTACTTC

J: TRBJ1-1
D: .
V: TRBV30
size: .
CDR3: CAWSDRMNTEAFF
DNA: TGTGCCTGGAGTGACAGGATGAACACTGAAGCTTTCTTT

J: TRBJ2-1
D: .
V: TRBV20-1
size: .
CDR3: CSASSPVSSYNEQFF
DNA: TGCAGTGCTAGTTCTCCAGTAAGCTCCTACAATGAGCAGTTCTTC

J: TRBJ2-7
D: .
V: TRBV2
size: .
CDR3: CASATLREQYF
DNA: TGTGCCAGCGCGACTCTCCGCGAGCAGTACTTC

J: TRBJ2-3
D: .
V: TRBV19
size: .
CDR3: CASTGGIRSTDTQYF
DNA: TGTGCCAGTACCGGCGGAATACGCAGCACAGATACGCAGTATTTT

J: TRBJ2-7
D: TRBD1
V: TRBV5-1
size: .
CDR3: CASSPQQGVIYEQYF
DNA: TGCGCCAGCAGCCCCCAACAGGGGGTCATCTACGAGCAGTACTTC

J: TRBJ1-2
D: .
V: TRBV2
size: .
CDR3: CASSEAADYGYTF
DNA: TGTGCCAGCAGTGAGGCGGCGGATTATGGCTACACCTTC